This T cell receptor (beta chain) came from a study of cytomegalovirus exposure and HLA in healthy donors. Study results and caveats: Sequencing had likely introduced a cluster of highly shared sequence variants as an artifact. Reportedly, diagnosis of cytomegalovirus status by the classifier showed high specificity and sensitivity. Investigators reported 164 TCR beta chains as tied to cytomegalovirus. One variant, a missense change in DCLRE1C, was linked in a later analysis to TCR beta V- and J-gene trimming.

In regard to this clone: Its antigen is not identified.

CDR1 and CDR2 from the germline V gene are SNHLY and FYNNEI. This CDR3 comprises 15 residues. Losses at the gene ends were 4 bases for V and 6 bases for J; bases not matched to a gene: 9. PCR primers comprised 60 Vbeta and 13 Jbeta primers. Sequenced by immunoSEQ multiplex PCR; TCRdb stores in-frame clones only, minus some. The sample shows 180,000 or so clones, 80% of them seen only once. The V call is TRBV2, the J call TRBJ2-3, with 8 bases identical to TRBD1. The sequence derives from a woman aged 45-65 years in good health and CMV-seropositive. The sample was PBMCs. This CDR3 is CASSARQGAWDTQYF. Written as DNA, the CDR3 is TGTGCCAGCAGTGCACGGCAGGGGGCGTGGGATACGCAGTATTTT.